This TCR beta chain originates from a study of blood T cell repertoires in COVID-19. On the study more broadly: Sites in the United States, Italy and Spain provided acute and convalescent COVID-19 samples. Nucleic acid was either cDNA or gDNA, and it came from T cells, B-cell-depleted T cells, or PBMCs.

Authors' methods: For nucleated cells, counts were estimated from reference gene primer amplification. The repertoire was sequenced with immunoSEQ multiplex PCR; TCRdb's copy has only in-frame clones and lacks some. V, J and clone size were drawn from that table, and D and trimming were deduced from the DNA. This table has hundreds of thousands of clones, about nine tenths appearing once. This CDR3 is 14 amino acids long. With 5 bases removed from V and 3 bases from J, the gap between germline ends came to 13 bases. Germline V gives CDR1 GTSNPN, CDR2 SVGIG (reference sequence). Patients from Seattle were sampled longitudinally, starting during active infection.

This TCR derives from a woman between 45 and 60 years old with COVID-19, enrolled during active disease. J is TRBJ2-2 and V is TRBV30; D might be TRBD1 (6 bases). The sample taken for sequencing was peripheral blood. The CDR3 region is CAWGDRSYTGELFF. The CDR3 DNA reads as TGTGCCTGGGGAGACAGGTCTTACACCGGGGAGCTGTTTTTT.